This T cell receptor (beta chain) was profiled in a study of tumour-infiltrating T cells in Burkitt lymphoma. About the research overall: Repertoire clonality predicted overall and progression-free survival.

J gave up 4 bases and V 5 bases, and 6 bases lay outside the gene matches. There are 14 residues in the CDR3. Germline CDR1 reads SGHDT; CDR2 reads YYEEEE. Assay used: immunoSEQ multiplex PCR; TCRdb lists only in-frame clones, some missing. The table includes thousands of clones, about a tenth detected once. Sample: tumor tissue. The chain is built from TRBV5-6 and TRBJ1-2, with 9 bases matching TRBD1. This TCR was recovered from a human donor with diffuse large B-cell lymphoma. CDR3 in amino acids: CASSLRTGVYGYTF. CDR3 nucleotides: TGTGCCAGCAGTTTACGGACAGGGGTCTATGGCTACACCTTC.